These 5 T cell receptor beta chains were all obtained from the same sample, sequenced in a study of cytomegalovirus exposure and HLA in healthy donors. Sequencing used immunoSEQ multiplex PCR; TCRdb keeps in-frame clones, though not all of them. The sample has approximately 200,000 clones, around 84% seen once. Sequenced material: PBMCs. Receptors originate from a woman aged 25 to 39 in good health and CMV-seropositive.

V and J are TRBV27 and TRBJ2-7; a weak D match, TRBD2 (5 bases). Looked up from germline, CDR1 is MNHEY and CDR2 is SMNVEV (reference sequence). V lost 0 bases, J lost 1 base, and 7 bases lay in between. The CDR3 length is 14 residues. The CDR3 sequence is CASSLSGVSYEQYF. For the CDR3, the DNA is TGTGCCAGCAGTTTATCGGGAGTTTCCTACGAGCAGTACTTC.

V gene TRBV7-9 combines with J gene TRBJ1-2; maybe TRBD1 (6 bases). CDR1 is SEHNR and CDR2 is FQNEAQ in the germline V gene (reference sequence). CDR3 length equals 16 residues. Trimming left V 0 bases short and J 5 bases short, with 16 bases between. CDR3 nucleotide sequence: TGTGCCAGCAGCTTAGCGGGGTCGAACAGGGAGTATGGCTACACCTTC. The encoded protein is CASSLAGSNREYGYTF.

On this clone itself: One end of the junction fails to match germline, which may point to a read error. The chain combines TRBV7-7 with TRBJ2-3; no clear D gene. The CDR3 is made up of 13 amino acids. The germline V gene has CDR1 SSHAT and CDR2 FNYEAQ (reference sequence). CDR3 coding DNA: TGTGCTAGCAGCTTTAGCAGCGCAGATACGCAGTATTTT. Its translation is CASSFSSADTQYF.

The rearrangement uses TRBV6-5 and TRBJ2-3; maybe TRBD1 (5 bases). V was clipped by 5 bases and J by 2 bases, with 11 bases between them. The CDR3 runs 14 residues. CDR1 and CDR2 from the germline V gene are MNHEY and SVGAGI. CDR3 sequence (DNA): TGTGCCAGCAGTGGGGCGCGGCACACAGATACGCAGTATTTT. This translates into CASSGARHTDTQYF.

This clone showed up just once. This chain links TRBV18 with TRBJ1-2, with D perhaps matching TRBD1 (6 bases). Trimming left V 5 bases short and J 3 bases short, with 19 bases between. The CDR3 sequence is 16 residues long. Germline CDR1 reads KGHSH; CDR2 reads LQKENI. CDR3 coding DNA: TGTGCCAGCTCAGCGACTTACAGGGTATCGGACTATGGCTACACCTTC. It is translated as CASSATYRVSDYGYTF.